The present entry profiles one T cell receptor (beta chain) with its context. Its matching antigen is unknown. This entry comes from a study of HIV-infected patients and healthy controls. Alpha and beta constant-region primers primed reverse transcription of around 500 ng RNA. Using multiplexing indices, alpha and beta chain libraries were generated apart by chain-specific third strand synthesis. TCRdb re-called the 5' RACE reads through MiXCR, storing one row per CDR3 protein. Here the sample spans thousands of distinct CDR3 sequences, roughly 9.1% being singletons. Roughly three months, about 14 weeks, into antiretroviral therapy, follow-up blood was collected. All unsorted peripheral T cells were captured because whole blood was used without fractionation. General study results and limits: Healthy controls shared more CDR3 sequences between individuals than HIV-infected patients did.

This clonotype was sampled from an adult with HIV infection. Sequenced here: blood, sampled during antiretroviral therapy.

The CDR3 DNA is TGTGCCAGCAGTCCAGGGGGTGGGAACACTGAAGCTTTCTTT. Encoded protein: CASSPGGGNTEAFF. The chain has TRBV27 and TRBJ1-1; 7 bases are a match to TRBD1. Trimming cost V 5 bases and J 1 base; bases outside gene matches: 4. Germline-derived CDR1 and CDR2 are MNHEY and SMNVEV (reference sequence). The CDR3 has 14 amino acids.